The next 7 T cell receptor beta chains were all read from a single sample in a study of CD8 T cells in Susac syndrome (dated by TCRdb to between 2019 and 2020). Library construction relied on the immunoSEQ multiplex PCR assay. RNA was extracted with the RNeasy kit and about 0.5 to 1 ug was reverse transcribed using random hexamers. TCRdb took the public reads, trimmed them with fastp at Q25, ran MiXCR for clone calling and kept in-frame beta chains. Rows are unified per CDR3 protein, each entry keeping the most common DNA and genes. Present in this sample are about 120,000 distinct CDR3 sequences, approximately 90% of which were seen just once. The ten largest make up 0.12% of the sample. Sample: CD8+ T cells from PBMCs. All receptors come from a human donor in good health.

The rearrangement joins TRBV20-1 to TRBJ1-1; 7 nucleotides agree with TRBD1. The CDR3 sequence is 16 residues long. Germline V gene sequence: CDR1 DFQATT, CDR2 SNEGSKA (reference sequence). Trimming removed 3 bases from V and 0 bases from J; junction bases left unmatched: 10. In nucleotides, the CDR3 is TGCAGTGCTAGTTTGGCCCCTGGACAGGTGAACACTGAAGCTTTCTTT. It yields the protein CSASLAPGQVNTEAFF.

The chain is built from TRBV6-5 and TRBJ1-2, with a tentative D call TRBD1 (5 bases). Deletions cut 7 bases from V and 3 bases from J, with 15 bases between. This CDR3 comprises 14 residues. CDR1 and CDR2 from the germline V gene are MNHEY and SVGAGI. CDR3 sequence (DNA): TGTGCCAGCACCCTCCTAGGGGCAGACTATGGCTACACCTTC. Residues: CASTLLGADYGYTF.

V and J are TRBV20-1 and TRBJ2-7, with 9 bases matching TRBD1. J was trimmed by 0 bases and V by 1 base; bases with no gene match: 4. The length of the CDR3 is 15 residues. Germline V gene data show CDR1 as DFQATT and CDR2 as SNEGSKA (reference sequence). CDR3 in amino acids: CSARVGTGSSYEQYF. CDR3 sequence (DNA): TGCAGTGCTAGAGTGGGGACAGGGAGCTCCTACGAGCAGTACTTC.

This rearrangement joins TRBV7-2 to TRBJ1-5, with 7 bases fitting TRBD1. Germline assignment: CDR1 SGHTA and CDR2 FQGNSA. Germline trimming cut 5 bases from V and 5 bases from J; bases unmatched to any gene: 3. The CDR3 runs 13 residues. CDR3 nucleotides: TGTGCCAGCAGCCCAGGGGGGGATCAGCCCCAGCATTTT. Translated: CASSPGGDQPQHF.

The chain carries TRBV20-1 and TRBJ1-6; the D is unclear. V dropped 4 bases and J dropped 7 bases, with 14 bases sitting between them. This CDR3 has 14 amino acids. From germline, CDR1 is DFQATT and CDR2 SNEGSKA (reference sequence). The CDR3 protein is CSATTRATNSPLHF. DNA of the CDR3: TGCAGTGCTACGACCCGGGCCACCAATTCACCCCTCCACTTT.

This chain joins TRBV7-8 and TRBJ1-5, with 12 bases fitting TRBD1. The CDR3 is 18 residues long. Germline lookup yields CDR1 SGHVS and CDR2 FQNEAQ. V trimming: 2 bases; J trimming: 5 bases; junction bases outside the gene matches: 10. CDR3 DNA: TGTGCCAGCAGCTTAATGGGACAGGGGGCATCTGGTCATCAGCCCCAGCATTTT. Translating it yields CASSLMGQGASGHQPQHF.

V usage is TRBV20-1 and J usage is TRBJ2-7, with no clear D. This CDR3 is built from 11 residues. Germline assignment: CDR1 DFQATT and CDR2 SNEGSKA (reference sequence). V was clipped by 1 base and J by 9 bases, with 10 bases between them. The CDR3 DNA follows: TGCAGTGCTAGAGGGGTGAGTGGGCAGTACTTC. This codes for CSARGVSGQYF.